Each of the 22 T cell receptor beta chains below was sequenced from the same sample in a study of T cell responses to AZD1222 COVID-19 vaccine. Libraries were prepared by immunoSEQ multiplex PCR; TCRdb keeps only in-frame clonotypes and omits some of them. The data contain some 150,000 clones, more than 75% of them seen just once; the ten biggest clones take up roughly 9.1%. The sample here was peripheral blood, taken 28 days after the second AZD1222 dose. The receptors were gathered from an adult who received the AZD1222 COVID-19 vaccine.

The J gene is TRBJ1-2, the V gene TRBV18, with D tentatively TRBD1 (5 bases). CDR1 and CDR2 from the germline V gene are KGHSH and LQKENI. Trimming stripped 5 bases from V and 3 bases from J, with 16 bases between. The CDR3 consists of 15 residues. This CDR3 reads CASSGSGLIDYGYTF. CDR3 nucleotide sequence: TGTGCCAGCTCAGGATCGGGGCTTATTGACTATGGCTACACCTTC.

This rearrangement joins TRBV6-5 to TRBJ2-2; 7 positions agree with TRBD1. This CDR3 is built from 13 residues. Germline CDR1 reads MNHEY; CDR2 reads SVGAGI. V dropped 7 bases and J dropped 6; count of bases not matched to a gene: 5. CDR3 sequence: CASIEGAAGELFF. The CDR3 DNA reads TGTGCCAGCATCGAGGGGGCGGCCGGGGAGCTGTTTTTT.

The chain is built from TRBV20-1 and TRBJ1-1; D is unresolved. The CDR3 contains 11 residues. Trimming pared 3 bases from V and 6 bases from J, leaving 8 bases between. Germline values: CDR1 DFQATT, CDR2 SNEGSKA (reference sequence). DNA of the CDR3: TGCAGTGCTAGGTTCGGGGCTGAAGCTTTCTTT. It is translated as CSARFGAEAFF.

The rearrangement uses TRBV24-1 and TRBJ1-2; 9 bases line up with TRBD1. Unmatched junction bases numbered 4, after V lost 2 bases and J lost 4 bases. The CDR3 loop spans 15 amino acids. Per germline, CDR1 KGHDR and CDR2 SFDVKD. In nucleotides, the CDR3 is TGTGCCACCAGTGATTCCATGACAGGGGGCTATGGCTACACCTTC. It encodes CATSDSMTGGYGYTF.

As to this clone: Other DNA sequences from this sample encode an identical CDR3 as well. The chain employs TRBV20-1 and TRBJ1-1; D remains ambiguous. Germline V gene data show CDR1 as DFQATT and CDR2 as SNEGSKA (reference sequence). CDR3 length: 11 residues. The ends were cut back, 5 bases at V and 0 bases at J, with 4 bases in the middle. The DNA for the CDR3 is TGCAGTGCTTACATGAACACTGAAGCTTTCTTT. This encodes CSAYMNTEAFF.

The CDR3: CASSPNTDTQYF. The CDR3, as DNA: TGTGCCAGCAGTCCCAACACAGATACGCAGTATTTT. The rearrangement links TRBV6-6 to TRBJ2-3; D is unclear. The CDR3 sequence is 12 residues long. Trimming shortened V by 5 bases and J by 2 bases, and 5 bases separated the two germline ends. CDR1 and CDR2 from the germline V gene are MNHNY and SVGAGI (reference sequence).

J is TRBJ1-2 and V is TRBV11-2; unclear D gene. V was cut by 0 bases and J by 1 base, with 18 bases left in between. This CDR3 spans 18 amino acids. The germline V gene has CDR1 SGHAT and CDR2 FQNNGV. The CDR3 DNA reads as TGTGCCAGCAGCTTAGATTCCGGACGGCAAGGAATTAACTATGGCTACACCTTC. It yields the protein CASSLDSGRQGINYGYTF.

CDR3 nucleotides: TGTGCCAGCAGCCCAGGGAGGGGATGGAACACTGAAGCTTTCTTT. The encoded protein is CASSPGRGWNTEAFF. V gene TRBV6-2 or TRBV6-3 combines with J gene TRBJ1-1, with D perhaps matching TRBD1 (5 bases). Trimming pared 6 bases from V and 1 base from J, leaving 15 bases between. In germline, CDR1 is MNHEY, CDR2 SVGEGT. This CDR3 spans 15 amino acids.

The V gene is TRBV28, the J gene TRBJ1-2; perhaps TRBD1 as D (5 bases). Trimming removed 3 bases at V and 6 bases at J, with 17 bases between. Germline assignment: CDR1 MDHEN and CDR2 SYDVKM. The CDR3 is 15 amino acids. CDR3 amino acids: CASSFPKGRSHGYTF. The CDR3 DNA follows: TGTGCCAGCAGTTTCCCTAAGGGACGGTCGCATGGCTACACCTTC.

The chain links TRBV18 to TRBJ1-5, with 10 bases matching TRBD1. The CDR3 totals 19 residues. Losses at the gene ends were 3 bases for V and 2 bases for J; bases not matched to a gene: 13. Germline V lookup: CDR1 KGHSH, CDR2 LQKENI. The CDR3 loop reads CASSPTGTGVLERNQPQHF. In nucleotides, the CDR3 is TGTGCCAGCTCACCGACCGGGACAGGGGTTCTGGAGCGCAATCAGCCCCAGCATTTT.

This chain uses TRBV19 with TRBJ1-5, with D perhaps TRBD1 (5 bases). This CDR3 is 14 amino acids long. The germline CDR1 and CDR2 sequences are LNHDA and SQIVND (reference sequence). V dropped 4 bases and J dropped 2 bases, with 9 bases sitting between them. Here the CDR3 DNA reads TGTGCCAGTAGTAGCGGGGGACGCAATCAGCCCCAGCATTTT. This gives the protein CASSSGGRNQPQHF. Based on the CDR3 plus reference TRBV19 and TRBJ1-5, the full variable domain is DGGITQSPKYLFRKEGQNVTLSCEQNLNHDAMYWYRQDPGQGLRLIYYSQIVNDFQKGDIAEGYSVSREKKESFPLTVTSAQKNPTAFYLCASSSGGRNQPQHFGDGTRLSIL.

The rearrangement uses TRBV11-2 and TRBJ2-7; D remains unclear. Per germline, CDR1 SGHAT and CDR2 FQNNGV. Trimming shortened V by 1 base and J by 6 bases, and 13 bases separated the two germline ends. The CDR3 runs to 14 residues. The CDR3 region is CASSLVVALSEQYF. The CDR3 DNA follows: TGTGCCAGCAGCTTAGTTGTGGCCCTCTCCGAGCAGTACTTC.

The chain recombines TRBV6-2 or TRBV6-3 with TRBJ1-2, with D possibly TRBD1 on 5 matching bases. The CDR3 covers 14 residues. The V end was cut by 4 bases, the J end by 1 base, with 10 bases between. From germline, CDR1 is MNHEY and CDR2 SVGEGT. This CDR3 is CASSLDSVNYGYTF. The DNA of the CDR3 is TGTGCCAGCAGTTTAGACAGCGTTAACTATGGCTACACCTTC.

The chain recombines TRBV29-1 with TRBJ2-1; 8 nucleotides agree with TRBD2. Trimming at V came to 3 bases and at J to 6 bases, leaving 10 bases not matched to a gene. Germline loops: CDR1 SQVTM, CDR2 ANQGSEA. The CDR3 has 15 amino acids. CDR3 sequence reads: CSVDSLAGGGNEQFF. The CDR3 DNA sequence: TGCAGCGTTGATTCCCTGGCGGGAGGAGGCAATGAGCAGTTCTTC.

The rearrangement links TRBV28 to TRBJ1-1; maybe TRBD1 (5 bases). Trimming took off 5 bases at V and 1 base at J, with 11 bases between the two ends. Germline V CDR1 and CDR2: MDHEN, SYDVKM. The CDR3 runs to 14 residues. The CDR3 DNA reads TGTGCCAGCAGTGCAGGGCACGCGAACACTGAAGCTTTCTTT. Translated: CASSAGHANTEAFF. Variable domain in full (rest from reference TRBV28 and TRBJ1-1): DVKVTQSSRYLVKRTGEKVFLECVQDMDHENMFWYRQDPGLGLRLIYFSYDVKMKEKGDIPEGYSVSREKKERFSLILESASTNQTSMYLCASSAGHANTEAFFGQGTRLTVV.

The V and J genes are TRBV3-1 (or the pseudogene TRBV3-2) and TRBJ2-7, with 7 bases matching TRBD2. There are 16 residues in the CDR3. Germline V gene sequence: CDR1 LGHDT, CDR2 YNNKEL (reference sequence). Trimming at V came to 0 bases and at J to 1 base, leaving 6 bases not matched to a gene. The CDR3 reads CASSQERSGGSYEQYF. The CDR3, as DNA: TGTGCCAGCAGCCAAGAAAGGTCCGGGGGGTCCTACGAGCAGTACTTC.

The V call is TRBV2, the J call TRBJ1-4; TRBD1 might be the D (5 bases). Trimming took 4 bases from V and 2 from J, leaving 11 bases between them. Germline-derived CDR1 and CDR2 are SNHLY and FYNNEI. The length of the CDR3 is 15 residues. CDR3 in amino acids: CASSVEGSTNEKLFF. In DNA form, the CDR3 reads TGTGCCAGCAGTGTGGAGGGGAGTACTAATGAAAAACTGTTTTTT.

This clone was picked up many times. The V gene is TRBV6-5, the J gene TRBJ1-6, with a weak D call TRBD1 (5 bases). There are 14 residues in the CDR3. From germline, CDR1 is MNHEY and CDR2 SVGAGI. The V gene lost 6 bases and the J gene lost 6 bases, with 12 bases spanning the gap. Here the CDR3 DNA reads TGTGCCAGCAGGCACCGGGGGAGTAATTCACCCCTCCACTTT. It translates to CASRHRGSNSPLHF.

This clone was counted between two and nine times. The chain recombines TRBV6-5 with TRBJ2-7; 7 bases agree with TRBD1. Germline V CDR1 and CDR2: MNHEY, SVGAGI. The CDR3 sequence is 14 residues long. Unmatched junction bases numbered 11, after V lost 9 bases and J lost 3 bases. CDR3 residues: CARRPGQPNYEQYF. The CDR3 DNA reads TGTGCCAGGCGACCGGGACAGCCGAACTACGAGCAGTACTTC.

The V call is TRBV27, the J call TRBJ1-5; D call uncertain. Germline CDR1 and CDR2: MNHEY and SMNVEV (reference sequence). Trimming removed 5 bases at V and 4 bases at J, with 9 bases between. The CDR3 totals 13 residues. The CDR3 region has the DNA TGTGCCAGCAGTGCGAGTCAGAATCAGCCCCAGCATTTT. Protein: CASSASQNQPQHF.

The rearrangement joins TRBV6-1 to TRBJ1-2, with D perhaps matching TRBD1 (5 bases). This CDR3 has 15 amino acids. Per the germline V gene, CDR1 is MNHNS and CDR2 is SASEGT. V lost 1 base and J lost 4, with 13 bases in between. The CDR3 is CASSEGGTLSYGYTF. The CDR3 DNA is TGTGCCAGCAGTGAAGGTGGGACCCTAAGCTATGGCTACACCTTC.

This clone was seen only once. The rearrangement links TRBV5-1 to TRBJ2-1, with 13 positions matching TRBD2. The V gene's germline CDR1 is SGHRS and CDR2 YFSETQ. CDR3 length: 15 residues. The V segment lost 5 bases and the J segment 9 bases; nucleotides outside the gene matches: 8. The CDR3 is CASRAGTSGMGEQFF. The CDR3 DNA reads as TGCGCCAGCAGAGCCGGGACTAGCGGGATGGGTGAGCAGTTCTTC.